This T cell receptor (beta chain) was captured in a study of blood T cells in healthy people across ages. Study results and caveats: A greater number of naive CD4+ cells and higher diversity distinguished long-lived donors from aged donors.

The second PCR ran about 6 to 11 cycles with a sample-barcoded 5' primer and J-beta primers. The yield of each sample was at least 2.5 million CDR3-containing paired-end reads. Using its own MiXCR run on the 5' RACE reads, TCRdb lists one record per CDR3 protein. The table includes 540,000 or so distinct CDR3 sequences, about 25% detected once. Turning to this clonotype: Its antigen is not known.

The J segment lost 4 bases and the V segment lost 6 bases, leaving 9 bases of the junction unmatched. CDR3 length: 15 residues. CDR1 is DFQATT and CDR2 is SNEGSKA in the germline V gene (reference sequence). The sample was blood. This receptor was obtained from a woman aged 70-85 years in good health. V is TRBV20-1 and J is TRBJ2-7, with TRBD2 matching 13 bases. The CDR3 here is CSATQRLAGGYEQYF. CDR3 nucleotides: TGCAGTGCCACCCAGCGACTAGCGGGGGGTTACGAGCAGTACTTC.